The clone carrying this TCR beta chain has ten or more counts. Its antigen is unidentified. These data are taken from a study of molecular identifiers for immune sequencing clone quantification. Study conclusions and caveats: Effector cells kept over 99% of their molecules in clones above 20 RNA copies, while naive cells kept under 1% there. In cases of identical TCR molecules sharing a barcode, highly expanded clone sizes could be underestimated.

Germline assignment: CDR1 SGHRS and CDR2 YFSETQ. The CDR3 has 12 residues. The germline V and J ends were trimmed by 0 bases and 7 bases, with 8 bases remaining between them. TCRdb independently ran MiXCR on the PCR reads; one entry per CDR3 protein. The data contain more than 550,000 distinct CDR3 sequences, 25% of them singletons. From 20,000 to 1,000,000 sorted cells, naive CD8 libraries were generated with 10%, 30% or 50% RNA. Sorting selected naive CD8 T cells with a CD8+CD4-CCR7+CD45RA+ phenotype. V gene TRBV5-1 combines with J gene TRBJ2-7; D may match TRBD1 or TRBD2 (5 bases each). This receptor was obtained from a human donor in good health. Some libraries in this study had Jurkat cell RNA spiked in. The sequenced material came from naive CD8+ T cells from blood, with Jurkat cell RNA spiked in. As for subset: FACS-sorted CD8+CD4-CCR7+CD45RA+ naive T cells. The CDR3 region has the DNA TGCGCCAGCAGCTTGGGGGACCTGGAGCAGTACTTC. Translated, it gives CASSLGDLEQYF.